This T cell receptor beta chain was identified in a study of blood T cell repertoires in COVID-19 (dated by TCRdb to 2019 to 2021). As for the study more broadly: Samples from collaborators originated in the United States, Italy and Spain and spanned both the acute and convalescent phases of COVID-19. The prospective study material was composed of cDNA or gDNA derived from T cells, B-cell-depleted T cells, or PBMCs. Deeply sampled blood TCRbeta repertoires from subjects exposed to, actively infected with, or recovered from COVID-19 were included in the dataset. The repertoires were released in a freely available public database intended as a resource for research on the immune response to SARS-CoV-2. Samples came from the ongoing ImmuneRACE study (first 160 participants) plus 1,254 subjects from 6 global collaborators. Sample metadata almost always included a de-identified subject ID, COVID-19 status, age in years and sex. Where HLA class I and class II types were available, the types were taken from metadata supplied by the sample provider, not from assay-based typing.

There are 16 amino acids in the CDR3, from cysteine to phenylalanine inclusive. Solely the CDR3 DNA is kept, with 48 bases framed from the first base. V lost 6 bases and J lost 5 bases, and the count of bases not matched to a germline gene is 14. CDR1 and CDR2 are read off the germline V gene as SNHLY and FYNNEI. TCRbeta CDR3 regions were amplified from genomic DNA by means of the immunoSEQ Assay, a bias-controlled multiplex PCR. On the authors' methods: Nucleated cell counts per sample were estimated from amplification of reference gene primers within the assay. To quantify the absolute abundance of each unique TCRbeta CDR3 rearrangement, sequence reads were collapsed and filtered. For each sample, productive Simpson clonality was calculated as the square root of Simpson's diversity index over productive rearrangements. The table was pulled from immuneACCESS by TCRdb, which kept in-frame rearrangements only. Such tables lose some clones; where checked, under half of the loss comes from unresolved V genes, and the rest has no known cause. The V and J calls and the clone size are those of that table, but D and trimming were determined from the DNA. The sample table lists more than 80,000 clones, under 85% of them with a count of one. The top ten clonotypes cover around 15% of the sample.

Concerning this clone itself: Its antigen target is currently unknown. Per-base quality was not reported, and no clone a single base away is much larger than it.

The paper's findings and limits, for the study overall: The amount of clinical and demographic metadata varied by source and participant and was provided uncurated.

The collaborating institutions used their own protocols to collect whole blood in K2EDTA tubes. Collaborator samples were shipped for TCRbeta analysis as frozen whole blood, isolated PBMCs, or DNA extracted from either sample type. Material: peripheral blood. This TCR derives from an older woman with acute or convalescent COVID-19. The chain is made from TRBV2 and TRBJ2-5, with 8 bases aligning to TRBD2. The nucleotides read TGTGCCAGCAGGCCACCGGGACTAGAGATAACGGAGACCCAGTACTTC. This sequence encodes CASRPPGLEITETQYF.